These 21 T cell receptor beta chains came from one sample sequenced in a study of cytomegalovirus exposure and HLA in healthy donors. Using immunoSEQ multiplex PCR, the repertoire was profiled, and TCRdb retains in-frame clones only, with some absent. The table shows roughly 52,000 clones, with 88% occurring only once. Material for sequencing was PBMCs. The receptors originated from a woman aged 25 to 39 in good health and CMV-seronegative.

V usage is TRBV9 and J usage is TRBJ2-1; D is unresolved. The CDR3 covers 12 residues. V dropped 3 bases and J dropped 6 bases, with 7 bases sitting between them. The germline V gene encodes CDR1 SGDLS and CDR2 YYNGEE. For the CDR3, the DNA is TGTGCCAGCAGCGCCCCCCGCAATGAGCAGTTCTTC. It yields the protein CASSAPRNEQFF.

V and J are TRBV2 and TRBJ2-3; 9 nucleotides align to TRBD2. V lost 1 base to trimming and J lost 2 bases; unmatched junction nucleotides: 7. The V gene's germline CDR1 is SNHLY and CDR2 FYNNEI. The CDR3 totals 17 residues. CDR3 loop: CASSEGVSGSVTDTQYF. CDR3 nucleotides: TGTGCCAGCAGTGAAGGGGTTAGCGGGAGCGTCACAGATACGCAGTATTTT.

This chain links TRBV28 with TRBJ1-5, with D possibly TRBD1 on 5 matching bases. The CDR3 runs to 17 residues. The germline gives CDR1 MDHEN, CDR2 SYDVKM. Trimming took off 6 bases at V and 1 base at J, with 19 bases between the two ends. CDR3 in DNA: TGTGCCAGCAGCCCGGTTCCCAGGGTACGAAGCAATCAGCCCCAGCATTTT. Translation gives CASSPVPRVRSNQPQHF.

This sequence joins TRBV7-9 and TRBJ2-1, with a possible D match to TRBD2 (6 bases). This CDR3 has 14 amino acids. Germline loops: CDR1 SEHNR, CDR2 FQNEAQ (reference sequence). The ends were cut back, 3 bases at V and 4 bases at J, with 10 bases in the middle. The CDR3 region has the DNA TGTGCCAGCAGCTTGCGGGACGCTTACAATGAGCAGTTCTTC. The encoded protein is CASSLRDAYNEQFF.

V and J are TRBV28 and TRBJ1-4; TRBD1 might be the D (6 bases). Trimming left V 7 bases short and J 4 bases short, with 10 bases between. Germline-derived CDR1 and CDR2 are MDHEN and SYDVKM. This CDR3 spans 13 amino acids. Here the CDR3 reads CASTDSYNEKLFF. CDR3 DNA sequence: TGTGCCAGCACGGACAGTTATAATGAAAAACTGTTTTTT.

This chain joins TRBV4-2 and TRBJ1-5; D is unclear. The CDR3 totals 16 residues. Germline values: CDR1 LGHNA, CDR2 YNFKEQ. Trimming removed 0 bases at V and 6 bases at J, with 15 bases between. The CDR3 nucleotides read TGTGCCAGCAGCCAAGATTGGGATATACGGGGTCAGCCCCAGCATTTT. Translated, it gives CASSQDWDIRGQPQHF.

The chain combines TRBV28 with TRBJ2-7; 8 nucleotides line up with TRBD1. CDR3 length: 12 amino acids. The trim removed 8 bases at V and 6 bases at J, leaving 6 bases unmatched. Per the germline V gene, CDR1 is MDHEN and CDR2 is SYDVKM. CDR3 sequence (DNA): TGTGCCAGCGGACCAGGGGGCCGCGAGCAGTACTTC. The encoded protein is CASGPGGREQYF.

Written as DNA, the CDR3 is TGTGCCAGCAGTTCCCCGGGAGAAGCCACCGGGGAGCTGTTTTTT. Its translation: CASSSPGEATGELFF. The V call is TRBV28, the J call TRBJ2-2; possibly TRBD2 for D (6 bases). Trimming took off 4 bases at V and 4 bases at J, with 13 bases between the two ends. Germline V gives CDR1 MDHEN, CDR2 SYDVKM. The CDR3 is 15 residues long. Variable domain in full (rest from reference TRBV28 and TRBJ2-2): DVKVTQSSRYLVKRTGEKVFLECVQDMDHENMFWYRQDPGLGLRLIYFSYDVKMKEKGDIPEGYSVSREKKERFSLILESASTNQTSMYLCASSSPGEATGELFFGEGSRLTVL.

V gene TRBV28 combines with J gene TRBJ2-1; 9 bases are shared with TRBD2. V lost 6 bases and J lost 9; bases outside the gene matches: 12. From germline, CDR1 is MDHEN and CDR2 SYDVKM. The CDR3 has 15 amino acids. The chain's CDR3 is CASRTTSGTATEQFF. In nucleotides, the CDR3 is TGTGCCAGCAGAACGACTAGCGGAACAGCTACTGAGCAGTTCTTC. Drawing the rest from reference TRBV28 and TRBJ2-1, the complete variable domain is DVKVTQSSRYLVKRTGEKVFLECVQDMDHENMFWYRQDPGLGLRLIYFSYDVKMKEKGDIPEGYSVSREKKERFSLILESASTNQTSMYLCASRTTSGTATEQFFGPGTRLTVL.

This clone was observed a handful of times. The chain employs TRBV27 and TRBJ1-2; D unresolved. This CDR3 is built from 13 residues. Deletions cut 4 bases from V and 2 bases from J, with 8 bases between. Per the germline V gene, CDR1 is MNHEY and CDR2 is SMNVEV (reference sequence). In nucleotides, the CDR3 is TGTGCCAGCAGTTCGTACACCAACTATGGCTACACCTTC. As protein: CASSSYTNYGYTF.

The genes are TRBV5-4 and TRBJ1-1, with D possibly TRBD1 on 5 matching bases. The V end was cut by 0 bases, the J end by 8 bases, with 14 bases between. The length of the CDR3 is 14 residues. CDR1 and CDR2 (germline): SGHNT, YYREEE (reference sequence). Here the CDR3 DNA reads TGTGCCAGCAGCTTGGGGTGGGGCGACGCGGAAGCTTTCTTT. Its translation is CASSLGWGDAEAFF.

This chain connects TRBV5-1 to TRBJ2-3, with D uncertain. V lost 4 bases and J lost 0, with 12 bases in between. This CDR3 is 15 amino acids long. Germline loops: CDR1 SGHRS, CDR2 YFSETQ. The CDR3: CASSLAPPSTDTQYF. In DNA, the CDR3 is TGCGCCAGCAGCCTGGCCCCCCCTAGCACAGATACGCAGTATTTT.

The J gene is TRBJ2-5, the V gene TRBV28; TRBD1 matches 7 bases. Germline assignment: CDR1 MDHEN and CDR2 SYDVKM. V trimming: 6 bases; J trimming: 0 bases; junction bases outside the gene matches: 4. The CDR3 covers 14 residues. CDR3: CASRLDRNQETQYF. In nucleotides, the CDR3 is TGTGCCAGCAGACTGGACAGGAACCAAGAGACCCAGTACTTC. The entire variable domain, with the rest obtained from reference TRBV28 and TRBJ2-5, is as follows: DVKVTQSSRYLVKRTGEKVFLECVQDMDHENMFWYRQDPGLGLRLIYFSYDVKMKEKGDIPEGYSVSREKKERFSLILESASTNQTSMYLCASRLDRNQETQYFGPGTRLLVL.

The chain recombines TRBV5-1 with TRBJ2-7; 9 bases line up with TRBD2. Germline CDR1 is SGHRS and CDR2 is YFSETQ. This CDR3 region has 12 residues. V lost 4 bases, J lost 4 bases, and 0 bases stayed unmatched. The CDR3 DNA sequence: TGCGCCAGCAGCACTAGCGGGTACGAGCAGTACTTC. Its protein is CASSTSGYEQYF.

CDR3 sequence reads: CASSLGINEKLFF. CDR3 coding DNA: TGTGCCAGCTCCCTGGGCATTAATGAAAAACTGTTTTTT. The chain carries TRBV18 and TRBJ1-4; no reliable D call. V was shortened by 6 bases and J by 4 bases, with 9 bases between the two germline ends. Germline lookup yields CDR1 KGHSH and CDR2 LQKENI. The CDR3 is 13 residues long.

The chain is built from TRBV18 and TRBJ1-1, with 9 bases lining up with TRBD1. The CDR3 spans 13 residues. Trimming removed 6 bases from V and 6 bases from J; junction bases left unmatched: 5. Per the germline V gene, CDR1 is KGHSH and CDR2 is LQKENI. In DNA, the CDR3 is TGTGCCAGCTCGGACAGGGGAATAGCTGAAGCTTTCTTT. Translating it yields CASSDRGIAEAFF.

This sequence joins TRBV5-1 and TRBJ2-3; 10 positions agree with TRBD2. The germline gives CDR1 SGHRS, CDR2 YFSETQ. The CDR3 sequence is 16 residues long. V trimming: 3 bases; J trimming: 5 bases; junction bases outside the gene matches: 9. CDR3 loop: CASSWFSSGRGDTQYF. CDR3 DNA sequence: TGCGCCAGCAGCTGGTTTTCTAGCGGGAGAGGAGATACGCAGTATTTT. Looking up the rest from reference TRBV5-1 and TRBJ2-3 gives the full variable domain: KAGVTQTPRYLIKTRGQQVTLSCSPISGHRSVSWYQQTPGQGLQFLFEYFSETQRNKGNFPGRFSGRQFSNSRSEMNVSTLELGDSALYLCASSWFSSGRGDTQYFGPGTRLTVL.

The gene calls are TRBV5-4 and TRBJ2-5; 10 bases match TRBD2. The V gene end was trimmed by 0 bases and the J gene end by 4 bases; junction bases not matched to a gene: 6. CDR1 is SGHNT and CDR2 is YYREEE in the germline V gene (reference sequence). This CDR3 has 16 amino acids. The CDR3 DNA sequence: TGTGCCAGCAGCTTGGTGTCCCTAGCGGGAGCAGAGACCCAGTACTTC. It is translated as CASSLVSLAGAETQYF.

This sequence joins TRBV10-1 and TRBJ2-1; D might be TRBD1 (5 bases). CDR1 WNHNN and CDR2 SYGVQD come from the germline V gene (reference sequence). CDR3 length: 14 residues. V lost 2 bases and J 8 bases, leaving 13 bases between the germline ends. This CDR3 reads CASSELPRVDEQFF. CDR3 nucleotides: TGCGCCAGCAGTGAGCTCCCCAGGGTCGATGAGCAGTTCTTC.

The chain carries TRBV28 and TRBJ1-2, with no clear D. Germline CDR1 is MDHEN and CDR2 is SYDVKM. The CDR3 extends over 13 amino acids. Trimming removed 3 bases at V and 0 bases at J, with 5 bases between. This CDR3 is CASSLDSNYGYTF. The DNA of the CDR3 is TGTGCCAGCAGTTTGGACTCTAACTATGGCTACACCTTC.

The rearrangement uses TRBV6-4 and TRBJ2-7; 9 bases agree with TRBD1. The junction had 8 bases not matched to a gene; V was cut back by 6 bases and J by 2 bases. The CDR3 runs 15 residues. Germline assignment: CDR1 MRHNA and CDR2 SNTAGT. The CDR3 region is CASRPRDREAYEQYF. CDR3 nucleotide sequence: TGTGCCAGCAGACCCCGGGACAGGGAGGCCTACGAGCAGTACTTC.